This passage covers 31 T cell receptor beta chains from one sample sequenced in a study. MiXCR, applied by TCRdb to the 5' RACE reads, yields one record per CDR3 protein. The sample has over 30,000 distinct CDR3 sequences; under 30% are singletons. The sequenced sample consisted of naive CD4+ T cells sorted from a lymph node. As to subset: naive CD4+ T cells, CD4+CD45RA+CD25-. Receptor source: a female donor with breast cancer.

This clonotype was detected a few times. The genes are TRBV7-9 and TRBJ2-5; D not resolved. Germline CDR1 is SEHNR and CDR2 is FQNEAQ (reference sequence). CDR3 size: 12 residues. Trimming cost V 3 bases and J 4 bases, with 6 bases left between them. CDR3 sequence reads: CASSFNRETQYF. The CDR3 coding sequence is TGTGCCAGCAGCTTCAACAGAGAGACCCAGTACTTC.

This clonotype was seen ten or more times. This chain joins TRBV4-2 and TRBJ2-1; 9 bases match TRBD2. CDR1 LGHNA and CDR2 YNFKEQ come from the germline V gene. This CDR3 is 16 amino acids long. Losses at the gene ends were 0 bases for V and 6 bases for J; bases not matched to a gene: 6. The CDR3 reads CASSQDGAGGLNEQFF. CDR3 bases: TGTGCCAGCAGCCAAGACGGGGCGGGGGGGCTCAATGAGCAGTTCTTC.

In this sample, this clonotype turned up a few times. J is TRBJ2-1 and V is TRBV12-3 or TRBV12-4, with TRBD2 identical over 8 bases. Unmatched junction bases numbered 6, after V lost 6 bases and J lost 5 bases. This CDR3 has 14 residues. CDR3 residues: CASSQTSVDNEQFF. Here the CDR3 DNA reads TGTGCCAGCAGCCAGACTAGCGTCGACAATGAGCAGTTCTTC.

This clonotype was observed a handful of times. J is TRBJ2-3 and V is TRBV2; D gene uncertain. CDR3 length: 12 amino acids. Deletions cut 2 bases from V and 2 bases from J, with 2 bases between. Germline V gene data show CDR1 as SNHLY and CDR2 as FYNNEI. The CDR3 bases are TGTGCCAGCAGTGAATCCACAGATACGCAGTATTTT. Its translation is CASSESTDTQYF. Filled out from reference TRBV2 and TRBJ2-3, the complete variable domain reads EPEVTQTPSHQVTQMGQEVILRCVPISNHLYFYWYRQILGQKVEFLVSFYNNEISEKSEIFDDQFSVERPDGSNFTLKIRSTKLEDSAMYFCASSESTDTQYFGPGTRLTVL.

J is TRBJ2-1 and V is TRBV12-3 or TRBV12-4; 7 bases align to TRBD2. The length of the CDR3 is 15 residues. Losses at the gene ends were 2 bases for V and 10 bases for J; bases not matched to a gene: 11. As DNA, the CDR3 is TGTGCCAGCAGTTTATATAGCGTGGCGGGAGACGAGCAGTTCTTC. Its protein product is CASSLYSVAGDEQFF.

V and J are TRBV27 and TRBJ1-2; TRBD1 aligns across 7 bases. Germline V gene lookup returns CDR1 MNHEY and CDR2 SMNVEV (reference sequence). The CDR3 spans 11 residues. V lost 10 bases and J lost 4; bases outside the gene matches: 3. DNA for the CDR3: TGTGCCATCGGGACAGCCTATGGCTACACCTTC. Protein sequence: CAIGTAYGYTF.

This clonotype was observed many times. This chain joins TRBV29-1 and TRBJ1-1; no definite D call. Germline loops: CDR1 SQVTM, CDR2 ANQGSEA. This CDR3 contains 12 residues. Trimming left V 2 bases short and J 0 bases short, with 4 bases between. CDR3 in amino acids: CSVEQLNTEAFF. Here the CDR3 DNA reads TGCAGCGTTGAACAGCTGAACACTGAAGCTTTCTTT.

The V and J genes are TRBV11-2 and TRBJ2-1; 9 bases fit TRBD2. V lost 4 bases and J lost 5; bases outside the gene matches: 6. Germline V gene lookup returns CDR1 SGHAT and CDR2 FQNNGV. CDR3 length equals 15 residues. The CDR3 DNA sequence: TGTGCCAGCAGCTGGCTAGCGGGGAAAGACAATGAGCAGTTCTTC. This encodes CASSWLAGKDNEQFF.

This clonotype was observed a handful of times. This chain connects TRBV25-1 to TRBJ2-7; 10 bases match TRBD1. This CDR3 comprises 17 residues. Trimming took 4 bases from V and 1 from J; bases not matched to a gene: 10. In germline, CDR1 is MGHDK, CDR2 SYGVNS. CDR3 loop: CASSVGQGFQRSYEQYF. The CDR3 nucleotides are TGTGCCAGCAGTGTGGGACAGGGGTTTCAAAGGTCCTACGAGCAGTACTTC.

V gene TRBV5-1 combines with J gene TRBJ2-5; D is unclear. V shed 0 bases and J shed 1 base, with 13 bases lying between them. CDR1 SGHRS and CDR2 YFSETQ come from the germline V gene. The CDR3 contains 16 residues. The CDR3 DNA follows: TGCGCCAGCAGCTTGGGCCATTTGGGTCCCCAAGAGACCCAGTACTTC. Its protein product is CASSLGHLGPQETQYF.

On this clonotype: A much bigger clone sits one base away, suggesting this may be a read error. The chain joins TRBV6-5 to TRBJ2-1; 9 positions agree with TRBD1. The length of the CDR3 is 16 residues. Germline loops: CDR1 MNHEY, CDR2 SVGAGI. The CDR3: CASGYDDRGIYNEQFF. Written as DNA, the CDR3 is TGTGCCAGCGGTTACGACGACAGGGGGATTTACAATGAGCAGTTCTTC.

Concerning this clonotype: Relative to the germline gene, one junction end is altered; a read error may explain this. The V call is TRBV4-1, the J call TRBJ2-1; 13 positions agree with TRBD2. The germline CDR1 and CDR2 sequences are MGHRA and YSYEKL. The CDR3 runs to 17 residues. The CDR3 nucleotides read TGCGCCAGCAGCCAAGAAATGCCGGGACTAGCGGGGCTTGAGCAGCTCTTC. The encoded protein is CASSQEMPGLAGLEQLF.

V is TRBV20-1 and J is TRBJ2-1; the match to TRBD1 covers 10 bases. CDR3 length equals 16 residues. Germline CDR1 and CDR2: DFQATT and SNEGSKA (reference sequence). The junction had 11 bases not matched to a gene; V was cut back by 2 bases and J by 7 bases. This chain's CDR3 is CSARLTPGQGWNEQFF. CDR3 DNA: TGCAGTGCTAGATTGACCCCGGGACAGGGGTGGAATGAGCAGTTCTTC.

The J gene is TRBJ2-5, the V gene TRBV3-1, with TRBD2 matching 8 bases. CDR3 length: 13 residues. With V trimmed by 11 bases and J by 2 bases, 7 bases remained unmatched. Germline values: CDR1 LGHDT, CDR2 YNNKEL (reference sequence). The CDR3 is CAGERGNQETQYF. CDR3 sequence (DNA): TGTGCCGGAGAGCGGGGGAATCAAGAGACCCAGTACTTC.

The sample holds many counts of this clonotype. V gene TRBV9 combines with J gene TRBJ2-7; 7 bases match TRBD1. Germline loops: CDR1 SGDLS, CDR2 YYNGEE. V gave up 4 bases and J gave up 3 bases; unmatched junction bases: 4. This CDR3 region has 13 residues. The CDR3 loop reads CASSPRDSYEQYF. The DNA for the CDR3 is TGTGCCAGCAGCCCACGGGACAGCTACGAGCAGTACTTC.

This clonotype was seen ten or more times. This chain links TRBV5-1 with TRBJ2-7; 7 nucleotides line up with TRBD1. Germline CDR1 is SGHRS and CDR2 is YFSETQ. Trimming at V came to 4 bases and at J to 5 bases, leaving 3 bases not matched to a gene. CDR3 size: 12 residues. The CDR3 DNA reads TGCGCCAGCAGCAGGGACAGCAACGAGCAGTACTTC. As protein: CASSRDSNEQYF.

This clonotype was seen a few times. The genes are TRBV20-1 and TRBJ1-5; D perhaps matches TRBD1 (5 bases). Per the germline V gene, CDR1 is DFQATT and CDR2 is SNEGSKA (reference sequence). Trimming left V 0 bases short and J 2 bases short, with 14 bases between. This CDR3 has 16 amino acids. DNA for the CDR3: TGCAGTGCTAGAGACCTCAAGACAGCCGGCAATCAGCCCCAGCATTTT. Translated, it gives CSARDLKTAGNQPQHF.

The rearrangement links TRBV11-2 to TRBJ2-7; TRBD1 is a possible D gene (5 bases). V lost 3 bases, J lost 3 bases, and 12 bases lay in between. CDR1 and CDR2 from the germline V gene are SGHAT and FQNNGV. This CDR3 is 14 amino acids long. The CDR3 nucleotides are TGTGCCAGCAGCTTCCGACAGACCGACTACGAGCAGTACTTC. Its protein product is CASSFRQTDYEQYF.

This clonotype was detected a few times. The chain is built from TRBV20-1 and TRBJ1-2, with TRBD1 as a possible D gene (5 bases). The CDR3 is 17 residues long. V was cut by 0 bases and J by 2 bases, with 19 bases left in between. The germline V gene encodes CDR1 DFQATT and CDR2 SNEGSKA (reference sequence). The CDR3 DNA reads TGCAGTGCTAGAGATCTTAAGTCGGCAGGGACGAACTATGGCTACACCTTC. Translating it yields CSARDLKSAGTNYGYTF.

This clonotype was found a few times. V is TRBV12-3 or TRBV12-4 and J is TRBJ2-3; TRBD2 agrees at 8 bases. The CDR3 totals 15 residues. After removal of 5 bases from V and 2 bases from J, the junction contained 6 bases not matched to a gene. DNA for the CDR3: TGTGCCAGCAGTCCGGTAGCGGGGACCACAGATACGCAGTATTTT. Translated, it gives CASSPVAGTTDTQYF.

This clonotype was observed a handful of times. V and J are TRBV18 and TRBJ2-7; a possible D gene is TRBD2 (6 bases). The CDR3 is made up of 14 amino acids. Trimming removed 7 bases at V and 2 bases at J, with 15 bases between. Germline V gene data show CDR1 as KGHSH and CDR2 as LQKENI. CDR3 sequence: CASLGEASTYEQYF. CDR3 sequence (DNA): TGTGCCAGCTTAGGGGAGGCGTCCACCTACGAGCAGTACTTC.

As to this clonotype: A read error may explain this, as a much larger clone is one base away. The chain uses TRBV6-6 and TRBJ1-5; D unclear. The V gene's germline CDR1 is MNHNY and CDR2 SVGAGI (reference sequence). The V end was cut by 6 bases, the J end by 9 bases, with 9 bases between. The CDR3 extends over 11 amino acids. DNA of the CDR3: TGTGCCAGCAGCCCCCGGCGGCCCCAGCATTTT. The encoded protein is CASSPRRPQHF.

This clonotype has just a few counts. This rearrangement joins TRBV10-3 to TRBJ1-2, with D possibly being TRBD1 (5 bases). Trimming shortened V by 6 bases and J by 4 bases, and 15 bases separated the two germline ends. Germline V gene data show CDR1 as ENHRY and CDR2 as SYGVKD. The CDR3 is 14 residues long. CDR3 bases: TGTGCCATCAGGGGCCCGGGGGGTGGCTATGGCTACACCTTC. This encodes CAIRGPGGGYGYTF.

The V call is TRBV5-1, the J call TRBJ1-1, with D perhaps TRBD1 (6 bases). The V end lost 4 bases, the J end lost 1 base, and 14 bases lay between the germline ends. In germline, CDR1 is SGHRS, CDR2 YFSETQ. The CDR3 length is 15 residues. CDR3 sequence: CASSGSGTQNTEAFF. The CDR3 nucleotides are TGCGCCAGCAGCGGATCCGGGACACAGAACACTGAAGCTTTCTTT.

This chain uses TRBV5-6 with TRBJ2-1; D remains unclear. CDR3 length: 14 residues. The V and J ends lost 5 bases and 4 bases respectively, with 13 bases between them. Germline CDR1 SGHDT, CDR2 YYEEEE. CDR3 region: CASRFRLVYNEQFF. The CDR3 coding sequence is TGTGCCAGCAGATTCAGGCTCGTGTACAATGAGCAGTTCTTC.

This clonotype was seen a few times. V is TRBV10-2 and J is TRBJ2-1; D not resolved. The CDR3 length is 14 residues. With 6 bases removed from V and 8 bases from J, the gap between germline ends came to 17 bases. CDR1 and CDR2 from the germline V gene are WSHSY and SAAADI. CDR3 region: CASSLGPRADEQFF. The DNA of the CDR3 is TGCGCCAGCAGCCTCGGACCACGTGCGGATGAGCAGTTCTTC.

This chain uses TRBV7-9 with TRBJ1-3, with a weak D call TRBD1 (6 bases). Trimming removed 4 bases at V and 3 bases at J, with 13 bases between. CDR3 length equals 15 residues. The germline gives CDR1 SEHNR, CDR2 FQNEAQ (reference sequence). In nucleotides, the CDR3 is TGTGCCAGCAGCTCGCCACAGGGTCTTGGAAACACCATATATTTT. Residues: CASSSPQGLGNTIYF.

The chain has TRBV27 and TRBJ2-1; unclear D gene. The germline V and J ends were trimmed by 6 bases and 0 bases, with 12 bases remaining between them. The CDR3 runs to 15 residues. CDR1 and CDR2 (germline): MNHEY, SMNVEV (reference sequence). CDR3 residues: CASSTRSYSYNEQFF. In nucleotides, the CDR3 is TGTGCCAGCAGCACTCGATCCTACTCCTACAATGAGCAGTTCTTC.

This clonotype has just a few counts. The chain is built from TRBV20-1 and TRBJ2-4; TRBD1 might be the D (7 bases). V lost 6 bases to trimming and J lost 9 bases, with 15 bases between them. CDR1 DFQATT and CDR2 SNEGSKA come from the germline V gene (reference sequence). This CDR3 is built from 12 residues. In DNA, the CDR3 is TGCAGTGCCCGCCCCAGGGGGGCCATTCAGTACTTC. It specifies CSARPRGAIQYF.

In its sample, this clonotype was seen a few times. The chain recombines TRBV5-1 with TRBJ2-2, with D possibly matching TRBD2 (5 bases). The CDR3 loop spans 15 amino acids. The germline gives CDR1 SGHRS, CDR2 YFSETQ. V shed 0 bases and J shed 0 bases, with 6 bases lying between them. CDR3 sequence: CASSLDGANTGELFF. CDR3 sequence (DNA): TGCGCCAGCAGCTTGGACGGGGCGAACACCGGGGAGCTGTTTTTT.

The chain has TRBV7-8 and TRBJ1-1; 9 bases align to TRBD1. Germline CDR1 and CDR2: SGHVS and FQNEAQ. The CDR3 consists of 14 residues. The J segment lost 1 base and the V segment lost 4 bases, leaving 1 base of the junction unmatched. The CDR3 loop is CASSSDRGNTEAFF. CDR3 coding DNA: TGTGCCAGCAGCTCGGACAGGGGGAACACTGAAGCTTTCTTT.